The next 28 T cell receptor beta chains were all read from a single sample in a study of cytotoxic CD8 clonotypes in ibrutinib-treated CLL. Here immunoSEQ multiplex PCR was the method, and the copy in TCRdb shows in-frame clones only, minus some. The repertoire holds 130,000 to 150,000 clones, with around three quarters as singletons. Sample: PBMCs, taken after 12 months of ibrutinib treatment. These TCRs come from a human donor with chronic lymphocytic leukemia.

The rearrangement links TRBV7-9 to TRBJ1-5; 10 positions match TRBD1. J lost 7 bases, V lost 3 bases, and 15 bases had no gene match. The germline V gene encodes CDR1 SEHNR and CDR2 FQNEAQ (reference sequence). This CDR3 region has 18 residues. DNA of the CDR3: TGTGCCAGCAGCTTGGTTCGATCTGGGACAGGGGTACGGCAGCCCCAGCATTTT. Translation gives CASSLVRSGTGVRQPQHF.

The chain carries TRBV2 and TRBJ2-3; 11 bases fit TRBD2. The germline CDR1 and CDR2 sequences are SNHLY and FYNNEI. V was pared by 4 bases and J by 0 bases, with 15 bases of the junction left unmatched. The CDR3 loop spans 20 amino acids. The CDR3 DNA follows: TGTGCCAGCAGTGGGCGCGGGGCTAGCGGGAGGTGGGCTAGCACAGATACGCAGTATTTT. Translation: CASSGRGASGRWASTDTQYF.

The chain is built from TRBV5-6 and TRBJ2-3; D perhaps matches TRBD1 (5 bases). The CDR3 has 13 residues. Trimming removed 0 bases at V and 4 bases at J, with 6 bases between. Per the germline V gene, CDR1 is SGHDT and CDR2 is YYEEEE. The chain's CDR3 is CASSLDRSDTQYF. The CDR3 DNA reads as TGTGCCAGCAGCTTGGACAGGTCAGATACGCAGTATTTT.

V usage is TRBV6-5 and J usage is TRBJ1-2; 8 bases are shared with TRBD1. The CDR3 has 15 amino acids. Germline CDR1 MNHEY, CDR2 SVGAGI. Losses at the gene ends were 4 bases for V and 4 bases for J; bases not matched to a gene: 8. The CDR3 DNA reads as TGTGCCAGCAGTTTATCCTATCAGGGGGCCTATGGCTACACCTTC. The encoded protein is CASSLSYQGAYGYTF.

The chain employs TRBV7-3 and TRBJ2-5; 8 bases are shared with TRBD2. Germline CDR1 SGHTA, CDR2 FQGTGA. The V segment lost 1 base and the J segment 3 bases; nucleotides outside the gene matches: 4. The CDR3 loop spans 15 amino acids. CDR3 loop: CASSLKAGLEETQYF. CDR3 bases: TGTGCCAGCAGCTTAAAGGCGGGACTAGAAGAGACCCAGTACTTC.

The rearrangement joins TRBV27 to TRBJ1-5; 7 nucleotides agree with TRBD1. Germline CDR1 reads MNHEY; CDR2 reads SMNVEV (reference sequence). V shed 3 bases and J 2 bases; nucleotides not matched to a gene: 4. The CDR3 loop spans 15 amino acids. The CDR3 loop is CASSFGGTGNQPQHF. The CDR3 DNA is TGTGCCAGCAGTTTCGGGGGGACAGGCAATCAGCCCCAGCATTTT.

V and J are TRBV25-1 and TRBJ1-1, with D maybe TRBD1 (5 bases). Germline CDR1 MGHDK, CDR2 SYGVNS. Trimming removed 3 bases from V and 3 bases from J, with 14 bases in between. CDR3 length: 15 residues. CDR3: CASSDPREGDTEAFF. The DNA for the CDR3 is TGTGCCAGCAGTGACCCCAGGGAAGGGGACACTGAAGCTTTCTTT.

This chain links TRBV5-4 with TRBJ2-7; 7 positions match TRBD2. This CDR3 is 13 amino acids long. Germline V gene sequence: CDR1 SGHNT, CDR2 YYREEE (reference sequence). The V gene end was trimmed by 4 bases and the J gene end by 6 bases; junction bases not matched to a gene: 7. The CDR3 nucleotides are TGTGCCAGCAGCGGCCAGCGGGACCTCGAGCAGTACTTC. It specifies CASSGQRDLEQYF. The whole variable domain, remainder taken from reference TRBV5-4 and TRBJ2-7, is ETGVTQSPTHLIKTRGQQVTLRCSSQSGHNTVSWYQQALGQGPQFIFQYYREEENGRGNFPPRFSGLQFPNYSSELNVNALELDDSALYLCASSGQRDLEQYFGPGTRLTVT.

This rearrangement joins TRBV6-1 to TRBJ1-1, with 7 positions matching TRBD1. Germline assignment: CDR1 MNHNS and CDR2 SASEGT. V lost 6 bases, J lost 2 bases, and 6 bases stayed unmatched. This CDR3 has 14 amino acids. CDR3 amino acids: CASSRGTLNTEAFF. The DNA of the CDR3 is TGTGCCAGCAGCAGGGGGACCCTAAACACTGAAGCTTTCTTT.

The chain couples TRBV11-2 to TRBJ2-6; no definite D call. The germline gives CDR1 SGHAT, CDR2 FQNNGV. Trimming shortened V by 7 bases and J by 2 bases, and 9 bases separated the two germline ends. The CDR3 extends over 14 amino acids. CDR3 protein: CASTLMTGANVLTF. CDR3 DNA: TGTGCCAGCACTTTAATGACTGGGGCCAACGTCCTGACTTTC.

The rearrangement links TRBV5-6 to TRBJ2-1; tentative D call: TRBD2 (5 bases). CDR1 SGHDT and CDR2 YYEEEE come from the germline V gene. V gave up 1 base and J gave up 9 bases, with 20 bases separating them. The CDR3 loop spans 16 amino acids. CDR3 bases: TGTGCCAGCAGCTTGCGTAGGAGCGGTGTGGACGGTGAGCAGTTCTTC. Protein product: CASSLRRSGVDGEQFF. The complete variable domain, with remaining parts taken from reference TRBV5-6 and TRBJ2-1, reads DAGVTQSPTHLIKTRGQQVTLRCSPKSGHDTVSWYQQALGQGPQFIFQYYEEEERQRGNFPDRFSGHQFPNYSSELNVNALLLGDSALYLCASSLRRSGVDGEQFFGPGTRLTVL.

CDR3 sequence reads: CSVDPNRGQSTEAFF. CDR3 bases: TGCAGCGTTGATCCTAACAGGGGGCAGAGCACTGAAGCTTTCTTT. The rearrangement joins TRBV29-1 to TRBJ1-1; 9 bases align to TRBD1. This CDR3 is 15 amino acids long. Germline V CDR1 and CDR2: SQVTM, ANQGSEA. V dropped 3 bases and J dropped 4; count of bases not matched to a gene: 9.

The chain joins TRBV15 to TRBJ2-7; TRBD1 or TRBD2 may be the D gene (6 bases each). The ends were cut back, 8 bases at V and 1 base at J, with 18 bases in the middle. There are 15 residues in the CDR3. Germline values: CDR1 LNHNV, CDR2 YYDKDF (reference sequence). The CDR3 here is CATSAGQGGSYEQYF. The CDR3 coding sequence is TGTGCCACCTCCGCGGGGCAAGGGGGATCCTACGAGCAGTACTTC.

The V call is TRBV6-5, the J call TRBJ2-2, with a weak D call TRBD1 (5 bases). V lost 2 bases and J 5 bases, leaving 12 bases between the germline ends. This CDR3 comprises 15 residues. Germline V gene sequence: CDR1 MNHEY, CDR2 SVGAGI. The CDR3 reads CASSYAPGITGELFF. As DNA, the CDR3 is TGTGCCAGCAGTTACGCCCCAGGGATAACCGGGGAGCTGTTTTTT.

The sample holds a few counts of this clone. The rearrangement joins TRBV11-2 to TRBJ2-1; D might be TRBD1 (6 bases). Deletions cut 1 base from V and 4 bases from J, with 14 bases between. Germline V lookup: CDR1 SGHAT, CDR2 FQNNGV. The CDR3 runs 16 residues. CDR3 sequence (DNA): TGTGCCAGCAGCTTAGTAGGGGGAGTTTCGTACAATGAGCAGTTCTTC. Translated: CASSLVGGVSYNEQFF.

As DNA, the CDR3 is TGTGCCATCAGTGCTGGTGGCGGGGAGCTGTTTTTT. Residues: CAISAGGGELFF. This chain connects TRBV10-3 to TRBJ2-2; D remains ambiguous. This CDR3 contains 12 residues. V lost 4 bases to trimming and J lost 7 bases, with 7 bases between them. The germline gives CDR1 ENHRY, CDR2 SYGVKD.

This chain uses TRBV7-2 with TRBJ2-1; D is ambiguous. The V gene lost 3 bases and the J gene lost 11 bases, with 23 bases spanning the gap. This CDR3 spans 16 amino acids. Germline CDR1 is SGHTA and CDR2 is FQGNSA. The DNA for the CDR3 is TGTGCCAGCAGCTTGAATCCTTCCTCGCCGGACGTGAAGCAGTTCTTC. Its translation: CASSLNPSSPDVKQFF.

The chain couples TRBV7-2 to TRBJ2-7, with TRBD2 identical over 10 bases. The CDR3 spans 14 residues. Germline loops: CDR1 SGHTA, CDR2 FQGNSA. CDR3 nucleotide sequence: TGTGCAGCAGCTTACAGTAGCGGGAGGCGCGAGCAGTACTTC. It translates to CAAAYSSGRREQYF.

The chain couples TRBV5-6 to TRBJ2-7; a possible D gene is TRBD1 (5 bases). Trimming took off 3 bases at V and 3 bases at J, with 22 bases between the two ends. The CDR3 sequence is 17 residues long. CDR1 is SGHDT, CDR2 YYEEEE, per germline. CDR3 sequence: CASSSTSRGSNNYEQYF. The DNA of the CDR3 is TGTGCCAGCAGCTCGACCAGTAGGGGCTCGAATAACTACGAGCAGTACTTC.

This clone was found a few times. The rearrangement uses TRBV27 and TRBJ1-2; tentatively, D is TRBD1 (5 bases). CDR1 is MNHEY, CDR2 SMNVEV, per germline (reference sequence). The CDR3 is 14 amino acids. Trimming shortened V by 0 bases and J by 8 bases, and 13 bases separated the two germline ends. For the CDR3, the DNA is TGTGCCAGCAGTTTATCGTTCAGGGTGCGGGGCTACACCTTC. Translating gives CASSLSFRVRGYTF.

In its sample, this clone was seen a few times. This chain joins TRBV18 and TRBJ2-1; TRBD2 is a possible D gene (5 bases). The CDR3 consists of 16 residues. The V and J ends lost 3 bases and 0 bases respectively, with 12 bases between them. Germline V gives CDR1 KGHSH, CDR2 LQKENI. CDR3 bases: TGTGCCAGCTCACCCGGCCTAGGGAGCTCCTACAATGAGCAGTTCTTC. It encodes CASSPGLGSSYNEQFF.

The rearrangement links TRBV15 to TRBJ1-1; possibly TRBD1 for D (5 bases). The CDR3 spans 16 residues. Deletions cut 4 bases from V and 0 bases from J, with 15 bases between. CDR1 LNHNV and CDR2 YYDKDF come from the germline V gene (reference sequence). In nucleotides, the CDR3 is TGTGCCACCAGCAAAGACTCGAGGGGCTTGAACACTGAAGCTTTCTTT. Protein: CATSKDSRGLNTEAFF.

The chain recombines TRBV5-4 with TRBJ2-1; no clear D gene. This CDR3 is 15 amino acids long. V dropped 0 bases and J dropped 1 base, with 8 bases sitting between them. The germline V gene has CDR1 SGHNT and CDR2 YYREEE (reference sequence). Here the CDR3 reads CASSLDTGSYNEQFF. The CDR3 region has the DNA TGTGCCAGCAGCTTGGATACTGGATCCTACAATGAGCAGTTCTTC.

This clone showed up just a few times. This chain uses TRBV7-2 with TRBJ2-6; D gene uncertain. The V and J ends lost 4 bases and 4 bases respectively, with 8 bases between them. Per the germline V gene, CDR1 is SGHTA and CDR2 is FQGNSA. The CDR3 has 14 residues. As DNA, the CDR3 is TGTGCCAGCAGCTCCGTCCGAGGGGCCAACGTCCTGACTTTC. This sequence encodes CASSSVRGANVLTF.

The V call is TRBV9, the J call TRBJ1-2; weak D call: TRBD1 (5 bases). Looked up from germline, CDR1 is SGDLS and CDR2 is YYNGEE. The CDR3 extends over 13 amino acids. Trimming pared 0 bases from V and 5 bases from J, leaving 8 bases between. The CDR3 is CASSVGGEYGYTF. The DNA for the CDR3 is TGTGCCAGCAGCGTAGGGGGGGAGTATGGCTACACCTTC.

This sequence joins TRBV4-1 and TRBJ2-4, with 9 bases fitting TRBD1. The CDR3 is 18 residues long. Looked up from germline, CDR1 is MGHRA and CDR2 is YSYEKL. The V gene end was trimmed by 4 bases and the J gene end by 2 bases; junction bases not matched to a gene: 12. DNA for the CDR3: TGCGCCAGCAGCCCTACGGGACAGGGCGTTTTTACCAAAAACATTCAGTACTTC. Translation: CASSPTGQGVFTKNIQYF.

DNA of the CDR3: TGCGCCAGCAGCTTCTCACAGACATCCGGGACAGGTTCCTACGAGCAGTACTTC. Translating gives CASSFSQTSGTGSYEQYF. The chain employs TRBV5-1 and TRBJ2-7, with 8 nucleotides matching TRBD1. The length of the CDR3 is 18 residues. The V gene's germline CDR1 is SGHRS and CDR2 YFSETQ. V shed 2 bases, J shed 1 base, and the junction held 14 bases outside the gene matches. The full variable domain, rest sourced from reference TRBV5-1 and TRBJ2-7, is KAGVTQTPRYLIKTRGQQVTLSCSPISGHRSVSWYQQTPGQGLQFLFEYFSETQRNKGNFPGRFSGRQFSNSRSEMNVSTLELGDSALYLCASSFSQTSGTGSYEQYFGPGTRLTVT.

V usage is TRBV7-9 and J usage is TRBJ1-6, with D possibly being TRBD1 (5 bases). Trimming removed 3 bases from V and 8 bases from J, with 11 bases in between. CDR3 size: 14 residues. The germline gives CDR1 SEHNR, CDR2 FQNEAQ (reference sequence). The CDR3: CASSLGGEYSPLHF. For the CDR3, the DNA is TGTGCCAGCAGCTTGGGGGGAGAGTATTCACCCCTCCACTTT.